The 22 T cell receptor beta chains given below trace back to one sample, sequenced in a study of blood T cell repertoires in COVID-19 (dated by TCRdb to 2020 to 2022). The library was generated by the immunoSEQ multiplex PCR assay. Held by TCRdb, this immuneACCESS table contains in-frame sequences only and omits some clones. Under half of the omission traces to an unresolved V gene where checked; the cause of the rest is unknown. The sample records about 300,000 clones, approximately 93% of which are singletons. Jointly, the top ten make up about 2.2% of the sample. Sample: peripheral blood. Receptors were obtained from a woman younger than 45 with COVID-19, enrolled during active disease.

This chain uses TRBV28 with TRBJ2-1, with 7 bases fitting TRBD1. The germline CDR1 and CDR2 sequences are MDHEN and SYDVKM. V lost 4 bases, J lost 5 bases, and 8 bases stayed unmatched. CDR3 length: 15 amino acids. In DNA form, the CDR3 reads TGTGCCAGCAGTTCCCCGACAGGGATCAACAATGAGCAGTTCTTC. Its translation is CASSSPTGINNEQFF.

The chain has TRBV24-1 and TRBJ2-5, with 7 bases identical to TRBD1. The CDR3 extends over 14 amino acids. CDR1 and CDR2 from the germline V gene are KGHDR and SFDVKD. J gave up 3 bases and V 6 bases, and 6 bases lay outside the gene matches. Here the CDR3 DNA reads TGTGCCACCAGTCCGACAGGGACAGAAGAGACCCAGTACTTC. Translating it yields CATSPTGTEETQYF.

The chain joins TRBV27 to TRBJ1-1, with 9 bases lining up with TRBD1. V shed 4 bases and J 8 bases; nucleotides not matched to a gene: 5. Germline V gene sequence: CDR1 MNHEY, CDR2 SMNVEV (reference sequence). This CDR3 contains 13 residues. CDR3 in DNA: TGTGCCAGCAGTTACACGACAGGGGGAGAAGCTTTCTTT. Translating gives CASSYTTGGEAFF.

The chain couples TRBV3-1 (or the pseudogene TRBV3-2) to TRBJ2-7, with TRBD1 identical over 9 bases. V gave up 1 base and J gave up 2 bases; unmatched junction bases: 0. The CDR3 runs to 14 residues. Germline CDR1 and CDR2: LGHDT and YNNKEL (reference sequence). The CDR3 DNA reads as TGTGCCAGCAGCCAAGGGACAGGGGCCTACGAGCAGTACTTC. Translation gives CASSQGTGAYEQYF.

The chain couples TRBV2 to TRBJ1-2, with 8 bases identical to TRBD1. CDR1 and CDR2 (germline): SNHLY, FYNNEI. J lost 8 bases, V lost 6 bases, and 5 bases had no gene match. The CDR3 is 12 residues long. The CDR3 nucleotides read TGTGCCAGCAGCCCCAGACAGGGGGGCTACACCTTC. This codes for CASSPRQGGYTF.

The V and J genes are TRBV5-4 and TRBJ1-1; 7 nucleotides line up with TRBD1. Germline lookup yields CDR1 SGHNT and CDR2 YYREEE (reference sequence). V shed 0 bases and J 7 bases; nucleotides not matched to a gene: 9. The CDR3 has 15 amino acids. This chain's CDR3 is CASSLDRTGTNEAFF. CDR3 DNA: TGTGCCAGCAGCTTGGATAGGACAGGAACGAATGAAGCTTTCTTT.

V usage is TRBV3-1 (or the pseudogene TRBV3-2) and J usage is TRBJ1-6; perhaps TRBD1 as D (5 bases). V lost 0 bases, J lost 9 bases, and 12 bases lay in between. In germline, CDR1 is LGHDT, CDR2 YNNKEL (reference sequence). The CDR3 consists of 15 residues. The CDR3 loop is CASSQDGSGISPLHF. CDR3 nucleotides: TGTGCCAGCAGCCAAGATGGGTCAGGGATTTCACCCCTCCACTTT.

This chain connects TRBV19 to TRBJ2-1, with D perhaps TRBD2 (5 bases). The germline V and J ends were trimmed by 4 bases and 6 bases, with 16 bases remaining between them. This CDR3 has 15 residues. The germline V gene encodes CDR1 LNHDA and CDR2 SQIVND (reference sequence). As DNA, the CDR3 is TGTGCCAGTAGTAGAGAACTAGTGCGGTCCAATGAGCAGTTCTTC. Residues: CASSRELVRSNEQFF.

The chain combines TRBV27 with TRBJ2-3, with TRBD2 identical over 7 bases. The CDR3 length is 15 residues. Germline V lookup: CDR1 MNHEY, CDR2 SMNVEV (reference sequence). With V trimmed by 8 bases and J by 3 bases, 11 bases remained unmatched. The CDR3 protein is CASASGGSFTDTQYF. CDR3 in DNA: TGTGCCAGCGCCTCCGGCGGGAGCTTTACAGATACGCAGTATTTT.

V and J are TRBV6-5 and TRBJ2-1; D remains unclear. The CDR3 contains 14 residues. V dropped 5 bases and J dropped 10 bases, with 18 bases sitting between them. Germline CDR1 and CDR2: MNHEY and SVGAGI. In DNA, the CDR3 is TGTGCCAGCAGTCCACCTACGGCGACTCACGAGCAGTTCTTC. Protein product: CASSPPTATHEQFF.

This sequence joins TRBV12-3 or TRBV12-4 and TRBJ1-5; D might be TRBD1 (5 bases). Trimming took off 5 bases at V and 5 bases at J, with 10 bases between the two ends. CDR3 length equals 13 residues. This chain's CDR3 is CASSAYRYQPQHF. DNA of the CDR3: TGTGCCAGCAGTGCCTACAGGTATCAGCCCCAGCATTTT.

This clone was observed a few times. The chain couples TRBV5-6 to TRBJ2-7; 7 bases agree with TRBD1. There are 14 residues in the CDR3. V was clipped by 6 bases and J by 6 bases; unmatched bases: 12. CDR1 is SGHDT, CDR2 YYEEEE, per germline. CDR3 sequence: CASTGQARDREQYF. The CDR3 DNA reads as TGTGCCAGCACCGGACAGGCCCGCGATCGCGAGCAGTACTTC.

V gene TRBV5-1 combines with J gene TRBJ2-1; 11 bases are a match to TRBD2. The ends lost 8 bases at V and 5 bases at J; junction bases unmatched: 6. The length of the CDR3 is 14 residues. Germline loops: CDR1 SGHRS, CDR2 YFSETQ. In DNA, the CDR3 is TGCGCCAGTAGGACTAGCGGGTTGGACAATGAGCAGTTCTTC. Translation: CASRTSGLDNEQFF. Full variable domain (remainder filled in from reference TRBV5-1 and TRBJ2-1): KAGVTQTPRYLIKTRGQQVTLSCSPISGHRSVSWYQQTPGQGLQFLFEYFSETQRNKGNFPGRFSGRQFSNSRSEMNVSTLELGDSALYLCASRTSGLDNEQFFGPGTRLTVL.

The V and J genes are TRBV10-3 and TRBJ2-3, with 13 bases fitting TRBD2. The CDR3 is 15 residues long. In germline, CDR1 is ENHRY, CDR2 SYGVKD. J lost 4 bases, V lost 7 bases, and 5 bases had no gene match. The CDR3: CAITNGLAGADTQYF. CDR3 bases: TGTGCCATCACCAACGGACTAGCGGGGGCAGATACGCAGTATTTT.

The chain employs TRBV23-1 and TRBJ2-5, with 8 bases fitting TRBD1. TRBV23-1 is an ORF, and what it does is uncertain. Losses at the gene ends were 2 bases for V and 5 bases for J; bases not matched to a gene: 7. CDR3 size: 15 residues. This CDR3 is CASSQGTGVMETQYF. CDR3 nucleotide sequence: TGCGCCAGCAGTCAAGGGACAGGCGTGATGGAGACCCAGTACTTC.

This rearrangement joins TRBV2 to TRBJ1-1; TRBD1 matches 7 bases. The CDR3 is 15 amino acids. With V trimmed by 5 bases and J by 1 base, 7 bases remained unmatched. The germline CDR1 and CDR2 sequences are SNHLY and FYNNEI. The CDR3 spells CASSKPGQRNTEAFF. CDR3 in DNA: TGTGCCAGCAGTAAACCGGGACAGAGGAACACTGAAGCTTTCTTT. Complete variable domain (other parts from reference TRBV2 and TRBJ1-1): EPEVTQTPSHQVTQMGQEVILRCVPISNHLYFYWYRQILGQKVEFLVSFYNNEISEKSEIFDDQFSVERPDGSNFTLKIRSTKLEDSAMYFCASSKPGQRNTEAFFGQGTRLTVV.

Only one count was recorded for this clone. The chain recombines TRBV3-1 (or the pseudogene TRBV3-2) with TRBJ1-1; a weak D match, TRBD1 (6 bases). CDR1 and CDR2 from the germline V gene are LGHDT and YNNKEL (reference sequence). Trimming pared 4 bases from V and 0 bases from J, leaving 12 bases between. This CDR3 has 15 amino acids. The CDR3 loop is CASSLQGQLNTEAFF. The CDR3 nucleotides read TGTGCCAGCAGCCTACAGGGACAACTGAACACTGAAGCTTTCTTT.

The chain recombines TRBV20-1 with TRBJ2-5, with D possibly being TRBD1 (5 bases). The V and J ends lost 3 bases and 5 bases respectively, with 10 bases between them. This CDR3 contains 12 residues. CDR1 and CDR2 from the germline V gene are DFQATT and SNEGSKA (reference sequence). CDR3 in amino acids: CSASAPGETQYF. Written as DNA, the CDR3 is TGCAGTGCTAGTGCTCCAGGGGAGACCCAGTACTTC.

This chain uses TRBV18 with TRBJ1-6; 12 nucleotides align to TRBD1. Germline CDR1 KGHSH, CDR2 LQKENI. The junction had 13 bases not matched to a gene; V was cut back by 2 bases and J by 5 bases. There are 20 residues in the CDR3. CDR3 sequence: CASSPRDRGLRPINNSPLHF. The CDR3 DNA reads as TGTGCCAGCTCACCAAGGGACAGGGGGCTGAGGCCCATAAATAATTCACCCCTCCACTTT.

The genes are TRBV25-1 and TRBJ2-7; the match to TRBD1 covers 7 bases. This CDR3 contains 16 residues. V was pared by 3 bases and J by 4 bases, with 12 bases of the junction left unmatched. From germline, CDR1 is MGHDK and CDR2 SYGVNS. The CDR3 DNA reads TGTGCCAGCAGTGACCCTTTAGGGGACAGCCCTTACGAGCAGTACTTC. Translation gives CASSDPLGDSPYEQYF.

The rearrangement uses TRBV10-3 and TRBJ1-5, with D perhaps matching TRBD1 (5 bases). The germline gives CDR1 ENHRY, CDR2 SYGVKD. Trimming removed 6 bases from V and 3 bases from J, with 12 bases in between. The length of the CDR3 is 14 residues. The CDR3: CAISQGGDNQPQHF. CDR3 sequence (DNA): TGTGCCATCAGCCAGGGCGGGGACAATCAGCCCCAGCATTTT.

The rearrangement joins TRBV2 to TRBJ2-1; 7 positions match TRBD1. CDR3 length equals 15 residues. The V gene end was trimmed by 10 bases and the J gene end by 5 bases; junction bases not matched to a gene: 14. CDR1 and CDR2 (germline): SNHLY, FYNNEI. CDR3 nucleotide sequence: TGTGCCACTGAGGGAGAAGGGGGCAAGAACAATGAGCAGTTCTTC. Protein product: CATEGEGGKNNEQFF. Based on the CDR3 plus reference TRBV2 and TRBJ2-1, the full variable domain is EPEVTQTPSHQVTQMGQEVILRCVPISNHLYFYWYRQILGQKVEFLVSFYNNEISEKSEIFDDQFSVERPDGSNFTLKIRSTKLEDSAMYFCATEGEGGKNNEQFFGPGTRLTVL.